These 5 T cell receptor beta chains were all obtained from the same sample, sequenced in a study of T cell changes during pregnancy in multiple sclerosis. Libraries were prepared by immunoSEQ multiplex PCR; TCRdb keeps only in-frame clonotypes and omits some of them. The data show tens of thousands of clones, around 92% seen once. This specimen was peripheral blood, taken in the third trimester of pregnancy. Receptors originate from a female donor with multiple sclerosis, enrolled in a pregnancy study.

The J gene is TRBJ1-1, the V gene TRBV30; D unclear. This CDR3 is built from 15 residues. Trimming left V 0 bases short and J 4 bases short, with 15 bases between. Germline V gives CDR1 GTSNPN, CDR2 SVGIG (reference sequence). In DNA form, the CDR3 reads TGTGCCTGGAGTGTATCCCCAAACCCAGGCACTGAAGCTTTCTTT. It encodes CAWSVSPNPGTEAFF.

The rearrangement uses TRBV4-2 and TRBJ2-1, with 9 bases fitting TRBD2. The CDR3 runs 17 residues. Trimming removed 1 base from V and 4 bases from J; junction bases left unmatched: 8. Germline values: CDR1 LGHNA, CDR2 YNFKEQ. CDR3 protein: CASSQAFGGRDYNEQFF. The CDR3 bases are TGTGCCAGCAGCCAAGCGTTCGGCGGGAGGGATTACAATGAGCAGTTCTTC.

The CDR3 region is CASSSGGRATNYGYTF. The CDR3 DNA reads as TGTGCCAGCAGCTCGGGGGGTCGGGCTACTAACTATGGCTACACCTTC. The V gene is TRBV5-4, the J gene TRBJ1-2; D is perhaps TRBD1 (5 bases). The germline CDR1 and CDR2 sequences are SGHNT and YYREEE (reference sequence). Trimming pared 3 bases from V and 0 bases from J, leaving 15 bases between. This CDR3 has 16 amino acids.

The chain has TRBV9 and TRBJ1-1; weak D call: TRBD1 (6 bases). CDR1 is SGDLS, CDR2 YYNGEE, per germline. The CDR3 covers 14 residues. The V end was cut by 4 bases, the J end by 1 base, with 11 bases between. CDR3 DNA sequence: TGTGCCAGCAGCAAAACGACAGGGAACACTGAAGCTTTCTTT. Amino acid sequence: CASSKTTGNTEAFF.

The chain joins TRBV7-2 to TRBJ2-1, with TRBD1 as a possible D gene (6 bases). This CDR3 has 15 residues. V was trimmed by 5 bases and J by 8 bases, leaving 19 bases between them. Per germline, CDR1 SGHTA and CDR2 FQGNSA. In DNA form, the CDR3 reads TGTGCCAGCAGCCTACAACCCCTCAAGGGGGATGAGCAGTTCTTC. As protein: CASSLQPLKGDEQFF.